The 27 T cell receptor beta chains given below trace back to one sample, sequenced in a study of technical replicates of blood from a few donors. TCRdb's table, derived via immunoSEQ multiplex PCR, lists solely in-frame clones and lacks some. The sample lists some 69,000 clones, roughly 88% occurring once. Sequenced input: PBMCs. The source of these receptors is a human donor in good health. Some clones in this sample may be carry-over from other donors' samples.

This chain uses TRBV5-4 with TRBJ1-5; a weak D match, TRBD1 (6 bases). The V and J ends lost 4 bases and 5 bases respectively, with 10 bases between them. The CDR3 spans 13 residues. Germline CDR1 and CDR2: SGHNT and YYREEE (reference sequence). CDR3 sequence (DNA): TGTGCCAGCAGCACAGGGTCGGATCAGCCCCAGCATTTT. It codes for CASSTGSDQPQHF.

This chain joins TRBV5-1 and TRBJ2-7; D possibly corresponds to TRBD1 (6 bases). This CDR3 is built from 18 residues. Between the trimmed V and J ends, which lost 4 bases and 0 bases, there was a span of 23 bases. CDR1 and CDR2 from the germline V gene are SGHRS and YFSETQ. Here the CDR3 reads CASSIQTGPKTSSYEQYF. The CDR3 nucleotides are TGCGCCAGCAGCATACAGACAGGTCCCAAGACAAGCTCCTACGAGCAGTACTTC.

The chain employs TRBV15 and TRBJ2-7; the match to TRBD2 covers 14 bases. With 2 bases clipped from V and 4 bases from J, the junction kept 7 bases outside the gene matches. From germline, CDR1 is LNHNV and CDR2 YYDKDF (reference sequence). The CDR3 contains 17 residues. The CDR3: CATSRNRRLAGGYEQYF. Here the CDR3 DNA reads TGTGCCACCAGCAGAAATAGGCGACTAGCGGGAGGGTACGAGCAGTACTTC. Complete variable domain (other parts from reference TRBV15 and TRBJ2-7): DAMVIQNPRYQVTQFGKPVTLSCSQTLNHNVMYWYQQKSSQAPKLLFHYYDKDFNNEADTPDNFQSRRPNTSFCFLDIRSPGLGDTAMYLCATSRNRRLAGGYEQYFGPGTRLTVT.

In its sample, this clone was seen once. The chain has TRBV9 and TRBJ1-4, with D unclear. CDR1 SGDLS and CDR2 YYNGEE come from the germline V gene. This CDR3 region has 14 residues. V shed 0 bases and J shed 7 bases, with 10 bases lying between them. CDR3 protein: CASSVAARGEKLFF. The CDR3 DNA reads TGTGCCAGCAGCGTAGCGGCGCGGGGTGAAAAACTGTTTTTT.

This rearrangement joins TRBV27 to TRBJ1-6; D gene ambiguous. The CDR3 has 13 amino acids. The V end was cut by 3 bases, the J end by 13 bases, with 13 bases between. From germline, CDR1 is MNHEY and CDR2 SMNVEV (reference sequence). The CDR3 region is CASSLSHPLPLHF. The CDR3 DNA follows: TGTGCCAGCAGTTTGAGCCATCCCCTCCCCCTCCACTTT.

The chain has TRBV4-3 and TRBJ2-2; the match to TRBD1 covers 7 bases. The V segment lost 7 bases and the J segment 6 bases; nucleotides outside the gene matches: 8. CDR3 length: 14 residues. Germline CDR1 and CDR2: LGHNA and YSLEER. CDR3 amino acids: CASTRGTRAGELFF. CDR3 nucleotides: TGCGCCAGCACCAGGGGGACGCGGGCCGGGGAGCTGTTTTTT.

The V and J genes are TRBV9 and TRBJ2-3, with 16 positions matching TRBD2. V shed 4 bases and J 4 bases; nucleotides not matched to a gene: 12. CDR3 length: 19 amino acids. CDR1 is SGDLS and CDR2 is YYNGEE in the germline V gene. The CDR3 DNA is TGTGCCAGCAGCTTACCACCGGGACTAGCGGGAGGGATCCCAGATACGCAGTATTTT. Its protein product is CASSLPPGLAGGIPDTQYF.

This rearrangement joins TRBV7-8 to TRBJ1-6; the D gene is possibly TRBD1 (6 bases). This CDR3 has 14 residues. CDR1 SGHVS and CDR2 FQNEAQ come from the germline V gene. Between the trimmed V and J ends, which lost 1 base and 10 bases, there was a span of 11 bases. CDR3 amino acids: CASSLVERGSPLHF. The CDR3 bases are TGTGCCAGCAGCTTAGTAGAAAGGGGGTCACCCCTCCACTTT.

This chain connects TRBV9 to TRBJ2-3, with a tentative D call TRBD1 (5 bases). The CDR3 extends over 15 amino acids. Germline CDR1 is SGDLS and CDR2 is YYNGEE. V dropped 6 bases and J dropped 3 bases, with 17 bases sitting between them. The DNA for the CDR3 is TGTGCCAGCACGTACTCCGGACACAAAACAGATACGCAGTATTTT. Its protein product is CASTYSGHKTDTQYF.

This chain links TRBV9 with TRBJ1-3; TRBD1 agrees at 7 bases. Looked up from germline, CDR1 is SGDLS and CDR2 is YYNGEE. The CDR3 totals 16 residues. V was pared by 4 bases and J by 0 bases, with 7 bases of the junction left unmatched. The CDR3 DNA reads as TGTGCCAGCAGCCCCCAGGGACAGAACTCTGGAAACACCATATATTTT. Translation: CASSPQGQNSGNTIYF.

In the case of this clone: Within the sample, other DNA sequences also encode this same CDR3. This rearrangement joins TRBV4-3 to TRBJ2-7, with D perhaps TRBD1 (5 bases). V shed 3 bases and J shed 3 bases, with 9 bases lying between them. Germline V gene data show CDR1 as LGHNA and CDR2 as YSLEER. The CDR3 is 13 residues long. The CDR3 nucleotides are TGCGCCAGCAGCCAGGATAGGGGCTACGAGCAGTACTTC. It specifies CASSQDRGYEQYF.

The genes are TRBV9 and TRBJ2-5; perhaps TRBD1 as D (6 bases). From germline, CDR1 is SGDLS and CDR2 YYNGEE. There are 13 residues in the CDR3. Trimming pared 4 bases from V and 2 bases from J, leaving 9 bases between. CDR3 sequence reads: CASSQGQQETQYF. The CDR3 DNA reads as TGTGCCAGCAGCCAAGGACAGCAAGAGACCCAGTACTTC.

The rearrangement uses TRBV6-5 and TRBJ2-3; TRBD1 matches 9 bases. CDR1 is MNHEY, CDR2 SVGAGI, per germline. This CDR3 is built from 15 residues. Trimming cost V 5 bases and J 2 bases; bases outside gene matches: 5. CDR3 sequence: CASSQDRGITDTQYF. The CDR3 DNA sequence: TGTGCCAGCAGTCAGGACAGGGGCATCACAGATACGCAGTATTTT.

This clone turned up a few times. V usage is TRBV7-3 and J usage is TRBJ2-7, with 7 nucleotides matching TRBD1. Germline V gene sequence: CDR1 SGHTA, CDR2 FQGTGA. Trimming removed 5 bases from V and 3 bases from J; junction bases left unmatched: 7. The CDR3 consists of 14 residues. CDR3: CASSPTRDSYEQYF. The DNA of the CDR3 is TGTGCCAGCAGCCCCACTCGGGACAGCTACGAGCAGTACTTC.

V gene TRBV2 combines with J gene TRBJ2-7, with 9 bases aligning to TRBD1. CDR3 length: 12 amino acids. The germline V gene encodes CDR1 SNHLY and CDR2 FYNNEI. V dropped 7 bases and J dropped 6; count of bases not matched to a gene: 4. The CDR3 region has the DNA TGTGCCAGCACTACAGGGGGCGTCGAGCAGTACTTC. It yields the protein CASTTGGVEQYF.

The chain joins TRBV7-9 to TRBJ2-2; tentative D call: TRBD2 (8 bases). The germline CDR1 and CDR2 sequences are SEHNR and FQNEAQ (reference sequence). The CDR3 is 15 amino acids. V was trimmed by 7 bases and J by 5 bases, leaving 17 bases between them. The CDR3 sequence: CASTLIAGQTGELFF. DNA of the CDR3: TGTGCCAGCACCTTGATAGCGGGACAGACCGGGGAGCTGTTTTTT.

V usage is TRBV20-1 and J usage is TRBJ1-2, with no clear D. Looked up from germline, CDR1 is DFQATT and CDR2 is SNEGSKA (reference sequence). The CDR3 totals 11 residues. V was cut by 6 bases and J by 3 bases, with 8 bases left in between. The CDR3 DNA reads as TGCAGTGCAACTAGTGACTATGGCTACACCTTC. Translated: CSATSDYGYTF.

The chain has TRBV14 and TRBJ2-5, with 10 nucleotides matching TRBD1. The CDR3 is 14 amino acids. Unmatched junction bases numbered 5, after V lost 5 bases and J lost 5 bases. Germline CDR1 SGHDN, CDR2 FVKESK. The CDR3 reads CASSDRGPRETQYF. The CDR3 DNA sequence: TGTGCCAGCAGCGACAGGGGGCCAAGGGAGACCCAGTACTTC.

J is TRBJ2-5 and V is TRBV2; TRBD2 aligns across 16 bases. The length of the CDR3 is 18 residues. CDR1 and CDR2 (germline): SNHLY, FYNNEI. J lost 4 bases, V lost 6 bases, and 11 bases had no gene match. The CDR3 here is CASRGPGLAGGPVETQYF. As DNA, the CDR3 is TGTGCCAGCAGAGGCCCGGGACTAGCGGGAGGGCCTGTAGAGACCCAGTACTTC.

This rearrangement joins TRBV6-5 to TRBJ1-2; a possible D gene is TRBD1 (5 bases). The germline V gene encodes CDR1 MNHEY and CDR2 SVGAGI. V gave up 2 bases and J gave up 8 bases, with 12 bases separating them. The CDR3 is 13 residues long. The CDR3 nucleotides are TGTGCCAGCAGTTACCGACGGGAGGGGGGCTACACCTTC. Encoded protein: CASSYRREGGYTF.

This CDR3 is CASSFFLGQVNGYTF. CDR3 nucleotide sequence: TGTGCCAGCAGCTTTTTTCTGGGACAGGTCAATGGCTACACCTTC. This chain joins TRBV5-6 and TRBJ1-2; 8 positions agree with TRBD1. With 2 bases clipped from V and 6 bases from J, the junction kept 9 bases outside the gene matches. The CDR3 runs 15 residues. Per the germline V gene, CDR1 is SGHDT and CDR2 is YYEEEE.

CDR3 region: CASSLDNMKPYEQYF. The CDR3 bases are TGTGCCAGCAGCTTAGACAACATGAAACCCTACGAGCAGTACTTC. The chain links TRBV5-6 to TRBJ2-7; D unclear. Trimming removed 2 bases from V and 2 bases from J, with 14 bases in between. This CDR3 is built from 15 residues. CDR1 is SGHDT and CDR2 is YYEEEE in the germline V gene.

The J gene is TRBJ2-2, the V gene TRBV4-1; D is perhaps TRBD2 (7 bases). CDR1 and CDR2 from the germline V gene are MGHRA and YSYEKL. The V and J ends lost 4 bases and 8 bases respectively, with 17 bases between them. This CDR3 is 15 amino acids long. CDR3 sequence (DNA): TGCGCCAGCAGCCTCTTCTCGGGGGGCCAGGGGGAGCTGTTTTTT. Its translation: CASSLFSGGQGELFF.

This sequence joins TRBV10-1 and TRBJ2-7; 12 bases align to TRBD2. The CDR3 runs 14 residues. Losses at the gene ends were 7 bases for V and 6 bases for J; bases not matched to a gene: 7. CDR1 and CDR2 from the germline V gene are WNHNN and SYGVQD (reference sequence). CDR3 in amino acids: CASILAGGPSEQYF. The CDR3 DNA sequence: TGCGCCAGCATCCTAGCGGGAGGGCCTTCCGAGCAGTACTTC.

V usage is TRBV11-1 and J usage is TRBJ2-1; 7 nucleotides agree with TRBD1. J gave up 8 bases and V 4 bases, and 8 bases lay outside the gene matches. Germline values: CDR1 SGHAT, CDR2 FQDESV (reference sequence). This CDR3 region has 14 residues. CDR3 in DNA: TGTGCCAGCAGCTCCAGGGGGTACGAATATGAGCAGTTCTTC. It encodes CASSSRGYEYEQFF.

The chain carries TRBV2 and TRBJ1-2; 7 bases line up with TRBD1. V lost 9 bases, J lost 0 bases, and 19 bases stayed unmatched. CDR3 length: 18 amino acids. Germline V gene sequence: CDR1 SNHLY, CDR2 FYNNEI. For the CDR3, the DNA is TGTGCCAGTACCTTATATGGGCGACAGGGAGCTCCTAACTATGGCTACACCTTC. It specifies CASTLYGRQGAPNYGYTF.

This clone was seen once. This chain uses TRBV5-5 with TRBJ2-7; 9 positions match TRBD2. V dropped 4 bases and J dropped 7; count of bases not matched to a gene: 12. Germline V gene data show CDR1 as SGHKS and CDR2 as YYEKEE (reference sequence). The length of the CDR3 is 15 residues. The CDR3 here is CASSPERGLAGEQYF. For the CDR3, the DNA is TGTGCCAGCAGCCCGGAACGGGGGCTAGCGGGGGAGCAGTACTTC.